This TCR beta chain was found in a study of T cell repertoires in cytomegalovirus infection. The length of the CDR3 is 13 residues. Germline V gene data show CDR1 as MDHEN and CDR2 as SYDVKM. Trimming stripped 6 bases from V and 3 bases from J, with 12 bases between. TCRdb passed the reads through MiXCR, listing each CDR3 protein once. The sample includes more than 400,000 distinct CDR3 sequences, about 26% of them seen just once. Sequenced sample: PBMCs. This TCR derives from a human donor in good health (CMV status not recorded). Some clones in this sample may be carry-over from other donors' samples. This rearrangement joins TRBV28 to TRBJ2-7, with D possibly TRBD2 on 5 matching bases. As DNA, the CDR3 is TGTGCCAGCAGGGCCGGTGGACTCTACGAGCAGTACTTC. Residues: CASRAGGLYEQYF.